This T cell receptor beta chain comes out of a study of blood T cell repertoires in COVID-19. The overall study: The samples span acute and convalescent COVID-19 from the United States, Italy and Spain. From T cells, B-cell-depleted T cells, or PBMCs came the material, which was cDNA or gDNA.

How the authors handled the data: Reference gene primer amplification gave estimated nucleated cell counts. Profiling relied on immunoSEQ multiplex PCR, and the TCRdb table lists in-frame clones only, not all of them. The DNA gave D and trimming, while V, J and clone size come from that table. Of approximately 150,000 clones detected, 79% appear once; the ten largest clones hold 8% to 8.5%. Germline V gene data show CDR1 as SGHVS and CDR2 as FNYEAQ. This CDR3 comprises 16 residues. V was trimmed by 5 bases and J by 0 bases, leaving 13 bases between them. In Seattle, patients joined the study during active infection and were tracked longitudinally.

The sequence derives from a woman aged 60-75 years with COVID-19, enrolled during active disease. V usage is TRBV7-6 and J usage is TRBJ1-4; perhaps TRBD1 as D (6 bases). Sequenced sample: peripheral blood. CDR3 bases: TGTGCCAGCAGCAAAGGGACACTTACAACTAATGAAAAACTGTTTTTT. Its translation: CASSKGTLTTNEKLFF.